This TCR beta chain was profiled in a study of relationships among human T cell subsets. Findings and caveats of the study: Bead sorting may have left some CD4+CD8+ double-positive cells. Many CDR3s were shared across Th1, Th2 and regulatory subsets. Over 50% of CD8+ cytotoxic sequences came from clones with over 100 reads.

The T cell receptor alpha and beta CDR3 regions were amplified from mRNA by semiquantitative ARM-PCR. In ARM-PCR, communal superprimers followed tagged nested gene-specific primers for exponential amplification. TCRdb reanalysed the multiplex PCR reads using MiXCR and keeps one entry per CDR3 protein. The table records about 4,000 distinct CDR3 sequences, roughly half of them present only once. Turning to this clonotype: Its cognate antigen is unknown.

After CD4+CD56+ natural killer T cells were removed, anti-CD294 beads selected CD4+CD25-CD294+ Th2 cells. Magnetic beads coated with subset-specific antibodies isolated the T cell subsets. V lost 3 bases and J 0 bases, leaving 6 bases between the germline ends. Germline CDR1 and CDR2: LNHDA and SQIVND (reference sequence). This CDR3 contains 14 residues. The source of this sequence is a man aged 40-55 years in good health. The V call is TRBV19, the J call TRBJ2-1; D is possibly TRBD2 (6 bases). Material: CD4+ Th2 cells sorted from blood. CDR3 residues: CASSIGSSYNEQFF. In DNA, the CDR3 is TGTGCCAGTAGTATCGGGAGCTCCTACAATGAGCAGTTCTTC.